The 19 T cell receptor beta chains listed next were all sequenced from one sample in a study of shared T cell receptors in the human thymus. Clones were sequenced by immunoSEQ multiplex PCR, and TCRdb holds only the in-frame ones, with some missing. Of hundreds of thousands of clones listed, approximately 89% are singletons. The data were also submitted as part of a second study, on human thymus T cells.

Sequencing was carried out using thymocytes. The receptors derive from a boy younger than two with a congenital heart defect.

This clone was seen only once. The CDR3 here is CASRGGGSPDEQYF. The CDR3 coding sequence is TGCGCCAGCAGGGGGGGCGGGAGCCCGGACGAGCAGTACTTC. This chain connects TRBV5-1 to TRBJ2-7; maybe TRBD2 (7 bases). Germline values: CDR1 SGHRS, CDR2 YFSETQ. The length of the CDR3 is 14 residues. V was shortened by 5 bases and J by 5 bases, with 17 bases between the two germline ends.

For the CDR3, the DNA is TGTGCCAGCAGCTTGATAGCGGGAGATGTAAACAATGAGCAGTTCTTC. Translating gives CASSLIAGDVNNEQFF. This sequence joins TRBV5-4 and TRBJ2-1; 9 bases are a match to TRBD2. Trimming at V came to 1 base and at J to 5 bases, leaving 7 bases not matched to a gene. Looked up from germline, CDR1 is SGHNT and CDR2 is YYREEE (reference sequence). This CDR3 comprises 16 residues.

The chain recombines TRBV4-2 with TRBJ1-3; D ambiguous. Trimming stripped 7 bases from V and 1 base from J, with 5 bases between. Germline V gene data show CDR1 as LGHNA and CDR2 as YNFKEQ. The CDR3 is made up of 12 amino acids. The CDR3 loop is CASKRSGNTIYF. The CDR3 DNA sequence: TGTGCCAGCAAACGGTCTGGAAACACCATATATTTT.

The V call is TRBV5-1, the J call TRBJ2-7; 8 nucleotides agree with TRBD1. This CDR3 has 13 amino acids. Germline CDR1 and CDR2: SGHRS and YFSETQ. V was pared by 4 bases and J by 5 bases, with 5 bases of the junction left unmatched. CDR3 nucleotides: TGCGCCAGCAGCGCAGACAGGGGACACGAGCAGTACTTC. This codes for CASSADRGHEQYF.

The rearrangement links TRBV11-1 to TRBJ2-1; D might be TRBD1 (6 bases). This CDR3 is built from 18 residues. The V and J ends lost 5 bases and 3 bases respectively, with 23 bases between them. CDR1 and CDR2 from the germline V gene are SGHAT and FQDESV (reference sequence). CDR3 coding DNA: TGTGCCAGCAGCCGCCTGGCAGGGGCTCCGTCTTACTACAATGAGCAGTTCTTC. Translating gives CASSRLAGAPSYYNEQFF.

The chain links TRBV25-1 to TRBJ2-2; 9 bases agree with TRBD1. V was pared by 5 bases and J by 4 bases, with 8 bases of the junction left unmatched. The germline gives CDR1 MGHDK, CDR2 SYGVNS. This CDR3 comprises 16 residues. The CDR3 loop reads CASSSPGQGGTGELFF. As DNA, the CDR3 is TGTGCCAGCAGTTCCCCGGGACAGGGAGGCACCGGGGAGCTGTTTTTT.

The chain combines TRBV4-1 with TRBJ2-3, with D hard to call. V lost 0 bases to trimming and J lost 0 bases, with 10 bases between them. Germline CDR1 is MGHRA and CDR2 is YSYEKL. The CDR3 contains 16 residues. The CDR3 region is CASSQDRCLSTDTQYF. The CDR3 region has the DNA TGCGCCAGCAGCCAAGATCGGTGTTTAAGCACAGATACGCAGTATTTT.

V gene TRBV4-2 combines with J gene TRBJ1-5; D not resolved. The CDR3 loop spans 15 amino acids. Germline V CDR1 and CDR2: LGHNA, YNFKEQ. V lost 0 bases to trimming and J lost 0 bases, with 6 bases between them. CDR3 sequence (DNA): TGTGCCAGCAGCCAAGAAGTAGATAGCAATCAGCCCCAGCATTTT. This encodes CASSQEVDSNQPQHF.

The chain carries TRBV5-4 and TRBJ2-3; 9 positions agree with TRBD2. This CDR3 has 16 residues. Per germline, CDR1 SGHNT and CDR2 YYREEE (reference sequence). The V gene end was trimmed by 0 bases and the J gene end by 2 bases; junction bases not matched to a gene: 4. The DNA for the CDR3 is TGTGCCAGCAGCTTGGGGCTAGCGGGGACCACAGATACGCAGTATTTT. Protein product: CASSLGLAGTTDTQYF.

The chain has TRBV28 and TRBJ2-2; weak D call: TRBD1 (6 bases). CDR1 and CDR2 (germline): MDHEN, SYDVKM. CDR3 length: 15 residues. V was trimmed by 5 bases and J by 6 bases, leaving 16 bases between them. CDR3 in amino acids: CASSPRQGFPGELFF. The CDR3 region has the DNA TGTGCCAGCAGTCCGCGTCAGGGGTTCCCCGGGGAGCTGTTTTTT. Together with reference TRBV28 and TRBJ2-2, the CDR3 gives the full variable domain: DVKVTQSSRYLVKRTGEKVFLECVQDMDHENMFWYRQDPGLGLRLIYFSYDVKMKEKGDIPEGYSVSREKKERFSLILESASTNQTSMYLCASSPRQGFPGELFFGEGSRLTVL.

The genes are TRBV5-5 and TRBJ2-3, with 7 nucleotides matching TRBD1. The V segment lost 3 bases and the J segment 4 bases; nucleotides outside the gene matches: 8. The CDR3 covers 15 residues. Germline V gene sequence: CDR1 SGHKS, CDR2 YYEKEE (reference sequence). The CDR3 sequence: CASSSKQGKADTQYF. In DNA form, the CDR3 reads TGTGCCAGCAGCTCAAAACAGGGGAAGGCAGATACGCAGTATTTT.

The chain uses TRBV14 and TRBJ2-4, with 8 bases fitting TRBD1. CDR3 length: 16 amino acids. Germline CDR1 is SGHDN and CDR2 is FVKESK. With 0 bases clipped from V and 8 bases from J, the junction kept 9 bases outside the gene matches. Here the CDR3 reads CASSQDRAGGEDIQYF. The CDR3 coding sequence is TGTGCCAGCAGCCAAGATCGGGCAGGGGGCGAGGACATTCAGTACTTC. Full variable domain (missing parts from reference TRBV14 and TRBJ2-4): EAGVTQFPSHSVIEKGQTVTLRCDPISGHDNLYWYRRVMGKEIKFLLHFVKESKQDESGMPNNRFLAERTGGTYSTLKVQPAELEDSGVYFCASSQDRAGGEDIQYFGAGTRLSVL.

The V and J genes are TRBV6-5 and TRBJ2-7, with TRBD1 matching over 7 bases. The CDR3 has 14 amino acids. CDR1 is MNHEY and CDR2 is SVGAGI in the germline V gene. With 5 bases clipped from V and 5 bases from J, the junction kept 9 bases outside the gene matches. The chain's CDR3 is CASSTGTATHEQYF. For the CDR3, the DNA is TGTGCCAGCAGTACCGGGACAGCTACTCACGAGCAGTACTTC.

The chain couples TRBV4-1 to TRBJ2-1; TRBD2 aligns across 11 bases. CDR1 MGHRA and CDR2 YSYEKL come from the germline V gene. The V segment lost 0 bases and the J segment 4 bases; nucleotides outside the gene matches: 11. The CDR3 spans 19 residues. The CDR3 protein is CASSQDGLAGGRSYNEQFF. In nucleotides, the CDR3 is TGCGCCAGCAGCCAAGATGGTCTAGCGGGAGGTAGGAGTTACAATGAGCAGTTCTTC.

The chain has TRBV7-9 and TRBJ1-1; TRBD1 matches at 7 bases. The CDR3 runs 19 residues. The V gene's germline CDR1 is SEHNR and CDR2 FQNEAQ (reference sequence). J lost 10 bases, V lost 1 base, and 24 bases had no gene match. CDR3 region: CASSLGGTVRLPVDRGAFF. The DNA for the CDR3 is TGTGCCAGCAGCTTAGGGGGGACAGTTCGTCTTCCCGTGGACAGAGGAGCTTTCTTT.

This clone occurred once. V usage is TRBV7-2 and J usage is TRBJ2-3; no definite D call. Germline V gene data show CDR1 as SGHTA and CDR2 as FQGNSA. This CDR3 contains 15 residues. V shed 3 bases and J shed 0 bases, with 10 bases lying between them. For the CDR3, the DNA is TGTGCCAGCAGCTTCCGGTCGTCTAGCACAGATACGCAGTATTTT. Translated, it gives CASSFRSSSTDTQYF. Filled out from reference TRBV7-2 and TRBJ2-3, the complete variable domain reads GAGVSQSPSNKVTEKGKDVELRCDPISGHTALYWYRQSLGQGLEFLIYFQGNSAPDKSGLPSDRFSAERTGGSVSTLTIQRTQQEDSAVYLCASSFRSSSTDTQYFGPGTRLTVL.

This clone has just one count. The chain uses TRBV4-3 and TRBJ2-1; 10 positions agree with TRBD2. J gave up 9 bases and V 3 bases, and 11 bases lay outside the gene matches. In germline, CDR1 is LGHNA, CDR2 YSLEER. This CDR3 is 16 amino acids long. The CDR3 DNA reads as TGCGCCAGCAGCCAGGAGGGACTAGCGATTGTTCCTGAGCAGTTCTTC. Translated, it gives CASSQEGLAIVPEQFF.

The gene calls are TRBV30 and TRBJ2-7; D perhaps matches TRBD1 (6 bases). Trimming shortened V by 4 bases and J by 6 bases, and 13 bases separated the two germline ends. The CDR3 contains 12 residues. Germline V lookup: CDR1 GTSNPN, CDR2 SVGIG (reference sequence). This CDR3 is CAWTRWGREQYF. Here the CDR3 DNA reads TGTGCCTGGACTCGCTGGGGGCGCGAGCAGTACTTC.

The J gene is TRBJ1-6, the V gene TRBV14; 9 bases are a match to TRBD1. There are 23 residues in the CDR3. Trimming took 1 base from V and 8 from J; bases not matched to a gene: 27. Germline V gives CDR1 SGHDN, CDR2 FVKESK. This chain's CDR3 is CASSQGQTISMKGTGRRDSPLHF. CDR3 coding DNA: TGTGCCAGCAGCCAAGGGCAAACGATATCGATGAAGGGGACAGGGAGGCGCGATTCACCCCTCCACTTT. The full variable domain, completed using reference TRBV14 and TRBJ1-6, is EAGVTQFPSHSVIEKGQTVTLRCDPISGHDNLYWYRRVMGKEIKFLLHFVKESKQDESGMPNNRFLAERTGGTYSTLKVQPAELEDSGVYFCASSQGQTISMKGTGRRDSPLHFGNGTRLTVT.